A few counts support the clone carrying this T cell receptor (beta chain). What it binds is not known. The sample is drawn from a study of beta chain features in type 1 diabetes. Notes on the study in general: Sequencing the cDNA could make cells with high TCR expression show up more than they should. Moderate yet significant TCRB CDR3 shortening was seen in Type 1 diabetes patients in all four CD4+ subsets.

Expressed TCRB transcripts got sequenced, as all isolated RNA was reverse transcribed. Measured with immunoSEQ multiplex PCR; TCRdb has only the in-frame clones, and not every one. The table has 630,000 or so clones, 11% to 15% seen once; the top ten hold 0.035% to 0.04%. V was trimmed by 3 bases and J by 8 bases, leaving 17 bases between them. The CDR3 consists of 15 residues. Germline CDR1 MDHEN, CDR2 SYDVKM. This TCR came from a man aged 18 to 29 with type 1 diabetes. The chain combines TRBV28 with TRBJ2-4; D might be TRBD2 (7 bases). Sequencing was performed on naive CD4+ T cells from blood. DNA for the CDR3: TGTGCCAGCAGTTTTCCCCATAGAGGGGGGGACATTCAGTACTTC. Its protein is CASSFPHRGGDIQYF.